This T cell receptor (beta chain) was sequenced for a study of cytomegalovirus exposure and HLA in healthy donors. The V end was cut by 0 bases, the J end by 3 bases, with 9 bases between. Per germline, CDR1 LGHNA and CDR2 YNFKEQ. The CDR3 spans 16 residues. PCR was performed using 60 Vbeta and 13 Jbeta primers. Profiling relied on immunoSEQ multiplex PCR, and the TCRdb table lists in-frame clones only, not all of them. The sample includes 100,000 to 150,000 clones, 81% of them seen just once. Sequenced: PBMCs. V is TRBV4-2 and J is TRBJ1-6; TRBD1 is a possible D gene (5 bases). The receptor comes from a woman in her 40s in good health and CMV-seronegative. CDR3 in DNA: TGTGCCAGCAGCCAAGATTCAGGGTTCTATAATTCACCCCTCCACTTT. It is translated as CASSQDSGFYNSPLHF.